One sample yielded the 23 T cell receptor beta chains listed below, sequenced in a study of shared clonotypes between healthy human individuals. TCRdb's table, derived via immunoSEQ multiplex PCR, lists solely in-frame clones and lacks some. The table records around 700,000 clones, 72% of them present only once. The sample taken for sequencing was memory CD4+ T cells sorted from blood. Subset denoted: CD45RA-negative fraction. Receptors were obtained from a woman younger than 45 in good health.

The rearrangement joins TRBV7-9 to TRBJ2-3; 13 positions agree with TRBD2. The CDR3 totals 16 residues. CDR1 is SEHNR and CDR2 is FQNEAQ in the germline V gene (reference sequence). With V trimmed by 5 bases and J by 2 bases, 4 bases remained unmatched. In nucleotides, the CDR3 is TGTGCCAGCAGCCTAGGACTAGCGGGGGCCACAGATACGCAGTATTTT. It specifies CASSLGLAGATDTQYF.

This chain uses TRBV7-9 with TRBJ2-3; D unresolved. CDR1 and CDR2 (germline): SEHNR, FQNEAQ (reference sequence). There are 13 residues in the CDR3. Trimming pared 7 bases from V and 2 bases from J, leaving 10 bases between. The CDR3 reads CASTRMTTDTQYF. CDR3 DNA: TGTGCCAGCACCCGCATGACCACAGATACGCAGTATTTT.

This clone was observed a few times. The same CDR3 arises from other DNA sequences in this sample as well. V and J are TRBV4-1 and TRBJ1-1; D unresolved. CDR3 length: 12 amino acids. Trimming removed 3 bases at V and 5 bases at J, with 7 bases between. Germline lookup yields CDR1 MGHRA and CDR2 YSYEKL. CDR3 in amino acids: CASSQTRTEAFF. CDR3 nucleotide sequence: TGCGCCAGCAGCCAGACCAGGACTGAAGCTTTCTTT.

The chain has TRBV11-2 and TRBJ1-1, with unresolved D. With 5 bases removed from V and 0 bases from J, the gap between germline ends came to 7 bases. Germline assignment: CDR1 SGHAT and CDR2 FQNNGV. The CDR3 has 13 residues. In DNA form, the CDR3 reads TGTGCCAGCAGCCCAGGTCTGAACACTGAAGCTTTCTTT. Its protein product is CASSPGLNTEAFF.

The chain uses TRBV28 and TRBJ1-2, with D perhaps TRBD1 (6 bases). The CDR3 has 14 amino acids. V lost 8 bases to trimming and J lost 5 bases, with 18 bases between them. Per germline, CDR1 MDHEN and CDR2 SYDVKM. The CDR3 loop is CASGLLTGTYGYTF. In DNA form, the CDR3 reads TGTGCCAGCGGGTTACTAACAGGGACTTATGGCTACACCTTC.

As for this clone: The sample holds other DNA sequences that translate to the same CDR3. The chain employs TRBV5-4 and TRBJ2-5; D is ambiguous. CDR1 is SGHNT and CDR2 is YYREEE in the germline V gene (reference sequence). The CDR3 loop spans 13 amino acids. V lost 0 bases to trimming and J lost 1 base, with 4 bases between them. This chain's CDR3 is CASSLVGQETQYF. The CDR3 DNA is TGTGCCAGCAGCTTGGTAGGCCAAGAGACCCAGTACTTC.

The V and J genes are TRBV7-2 and TRBJ2-1; D may correspond to TRBD1 or TRBD2 (6 bases each). Per the germline V gene, CDR1 is SGHTA and CDR2 is FQGNSA. The CDR3 consists of 16 residues. V gave up 3 bases and J gave up 4 bases, with 16 bases separating them. CDR3 loop: CASSLYLGGLYNEQFF. CDR3 DNA: TGTGCCAGCAGCTTGTATCTCGGGGGCCTATACAATGAGCAGTTCTTC.

The chain has TRBV29-1 and TRBJ2-1; the D gene is possibly TRBD1 (6 bases). The CDR3 extends over 14 amino acids. Per the germline V gene, CDR1 is SQVTM and CDR2 is ANQGSEA. The ends were cut back, 7 bases at V and 1 base at J, with 14 bases in the middle. CDR3 nucleotide sequence: TGCAGCGCCAGCCCGGACAGTTCCTACAATGAGCAGTTCTTC. This sequence encodes CSASPDSSYNEQFF.

The V and J genes are TRBV5-4 and TRBJ2-2, with D unclear. Germline lookup yields CDR1 SGHNT and CDR2 YYREEE (reference sequence). The CDR3 totals 17 residues. V lost 1 base and J lost 0, with 13 bases in between. The CDR3 loop reads CASSLPLGNSNTGELFF. The CDR3 DNA reads TGTGCCAGCAGCTTGCCCCTGGGGAACTCGAACACCGGGGAGCTGTTTTTT. The entire variable domain, with the rest obtained from reference TRBV5-4 and TRBJ2-2, is as follows: ETGVTQSPTHLIKTRGQQVTLRCSSQSGHNTVSWYQQALGQGPQFIFQYYREEENGRGNFPPRFSGLQFPNYSSELNVNALELDDSALYLCASSLPLGNSNTGELFFGEGSRLTVL.

The gene calls are TRBV6-1 and TRBJ2-7; a weak D match, TRBD1 (7 bases). The CDR3 sequence is 13 residues long. Germline loops: CDR1 MNHNS, CDR2 SASEGT. V dropped 4 bases and J dropped 4 bases, with 11 bases sitting between them. Here the CDR3 reads CASSAPGGYEQYF. In DNA form, the CDR3 reads TGTGCCAGCAGTGCGCCAGGGGGGTACGAGCAGTACTTC.

The chain carries TRBV11-3 and TRBJ2-1; no firm D call. The CDR3 consists of 16 residues. V lost 5 bases and J 0 bases, leaving 14 bases between the germline ends. Germline V lookup: CDR1 SGHNT, CDR2 YENEEA. The CDR3 protein is CASSPPGANSYNEQFF. The CDR3 coding sequence is TGTGCCAGCAGCCCACCTGGTGCCAACTCCTACAATGAGCAGTTCTTC.

The chain links TRBV4-1 to TRBJ2-5, with unresolved D. The germline CDR1 and CDR2 sequences are MGHRA and YSYEKL. This CDR3 has 15 amino acids. V shed 4 bases and J shed 7 bases, with 19 bases lying between them. CDR3 sequence reads: CASSLPPRVSVTQYF. The CDR3 DNA follows: TGCGCCAGCAGCCTTCCCCCTAGAGTGTCGGTGACCCAGTACTTC.

V gene TRBV30 combines with J gene TRBJ2-1, with 7 bases that match TRBD1. Trimming at V came to 4 bases and at J to 7 bases, leaving 10 bases not matched to a gene. The CDR3 is 14 residues long. Looked up from germline, CDR1 is GTSNPN and CDR2 is SVGIG (reference sequence). The CDR3 coding sequence is TGTGCCTGGAACTTGGGACAGAGTGGGAATGAGCAGTTCTTC. It codes for CAWNLGQSGNEQFF.

The chain combines TRBV19 with TRBJ1-1; 7 positions match TRBD1. J gave up 0 bases and V 11 bases, and 12 bases lay outside the gene matches. CDR3 size: 15 residues. The germline gives CDR1 LNHDA, CDR2 SQIVND (reference sequence). The CDR3 DNA sequence: TGTGCCGAGACTTTCAGGGGGTGGGTGAACACTGAAGCTTTCTTT. This gives the protein CAETFRGWVNTEAFF.

V gene TRBV27 combines with J gene TRBJ2-7; 9 bases are a match to TRBD2. Germline V gene sequence: CDR1 MNHEY, CDR2 SMNVEV (reference sequence). V lost 4 bases to trimming and J lost 2 bases; unmatched junction nucleotides: 6. The CDR3 is 15 amino acids. The CDR3 here is CASSSPLAGTYEQYF. The CDR3 nucleotides are TGTGCCAGCAGTTCCCCTCTAGCGGGGACCTACGAGCAGTACTTC.

V and J are TRBV19 and TRBJ1-5, with D perhaps TRBD1 (6 bases). CDR1 and CDR2 from the germline V gene are LNHDA and SQIVND (reference sequence). The V end was cut by 8 bases, the J end by 6 bases, with 17 bases between. This CDR3 spans 14 amino acids. In DNA form, the CDR3 reads TGTGCCAGTCAGGGGCAGGGAGAGGGTCAGCCCCAGCATTTT. Its protein is CASQGQGEGQPQHF. Full variable domain (rest looked up from reference TRBV19 and TRBJ1-5): DGGITQSPKYLFRKEGQNVTLSCEQNLNHDAMYWYRQDPGQGLRLIYYSQIVNDFQKGDIAEGYSVSREKKESFPLTVTSAQKNPTAFYLCASQGQGEGQPQHFGDGTRLSIL.

The chain joins TRBV10-2 to TRBJ2-7, with D possibly TRBD2 on 6 matching bases. Per germline, CDR1 WSHSY and CDR2 SAAADI. The CDR3 contains 14 residues. Trimming left V 2 bases short and J 4 bases short, with 12 bases between. The DNA for the CDR3 is TGCGCCAGCAGTGAGCAACTAGCAGGGTACGAGCAGTACTTC. It specifies CASSEQLAGYEQYF.

The sample holds many counts of this clone. CDR3 nucleotides: TGTGCCAGCAGTACGGCCGACTACTACGAGCAGTACTTC. Protein product: CASSTADYYEQYF. The rearrangement joins TRBV28 to TRBJ2-7, with TRBD2 as a possible D gene (5 bases). Germline CDR1 reads MDHEN; CDR2 reads SYDVKM. The V end lost 5 bases, the J end lost 3 bases, and 11 bases lay between the germline ends. This CDR3 region has 13 residues.

This chain connects TRBV18 to TRBJ1-5, with D uncertain. Germline V CDR1 and CDR2: KGHSH, LQKENI. Trimming removed 6 bases at V and 0 bases at J, with 9 bases between. The CDR3 loop spans 14 amino acids. The CDR3 loop is CASSAFDSNQPQHF. The DNA of the CDR3 is TGTGCCAGCTCCGCCTTTGATAGCAATCAGCCCCAGCATTTT.

This chain links TRBV19 with TRBJ1-2; TRBD1 agrees at 7 bases. The trim removed 3 bases at V and 8 bases at J, leaving 18 bases unmatched. The CDR3 loop spans 17 amino acids. Looked up from germline, CDR1 is LNHDA and CDR2 is SQIVND (reference sequence). The CDR3 bases are TGTGCCAGTAGTATGATAGGGGGCCTCACGTCGTCTCGAGGCTACACCTTC. Amino acids: CASSMIGGLTSSRGYTF.

This clone has only a few counts. V and J are TRBV19 and TRBJ2-1, with D tentatively TRBD1 or TRBD2 (6 bases each). The V gene's germline CDR1 is LNHDA and CDR2 SQIVND (reference sequence). This CDR3 spans 13 amino acids. Trimming stripped 7 bases from V and 5 bases from J, with 12 bases between. CDR3 nucleotides: TGTGCCAGTACCCAGGGGAGGCACAATGAGCAGTTCTTC. Translated, it gives CASTQGRHNEQFF.

V is TRBV6-5 and J is TRBJ1-4; no clear D gene. CDR1 MNHEY and CDR2 SVGAGI come from the germline V gene. This CDR3 is built from 16 residues. Trimming removed 2 bases at V and 0 bases at J, with 10 bases between. The CDR3 here is CASSYRLATTNEKLFF. The CDR3 DNA reads as TGTGCCAGCAGTTACCGGCTTGCAACAACTAATGAAAAACTGTTTTTT.

A few counts support this clone. The rearrangement joins TRBV7-2 to TRBJ2-3; 7 nucleotides line up with TRBD2. Germline trimming cut 1 base from V and 1 base from J; bases unmatched to any gene: 5. The CDR3 totals 16 residues. Germline V gives CDR1 SGHTA, CDR2 FQGNSA. This CDR3 reads CASSLGPLAGTDTQYF. For the CDR3, the DNA is TGTGCCAGCAGCTTAGGTCCGCTAGCGGGCACAGATACGCAGTATTTT. Full variable domain (rest looked up from reference TRBV7-2 and TRBJ2-3): GAGVSQSPSNKVTEKGKDVELRCDPISGHTALYWYRQSLGQGLEFLIYFQGNSAPDKSGLPSDRFSAERTGGSVSTLTIQRTQQEDSAVYLCASSLGPLAGTDTQYFGPGTRLTVL.